Following are 13 T cell receptor beta chains from one sample sequenced in a study of T cells in Graves' hyperthyroidism and ophthalmopathy. Regions amplified from RNA transcripts were the TCR beta CDR3 regions. The HTBI primer set was used in a first-round RT-PCR of the TCR CDR3. Each CDR3 protein is one row after TCRdb ran MiXCR on the multiplex PCR reads. This table has some 560,000 distinct CDR3 sequences, approximately 15% appearing once. The sample comprised blood. The receptors here all came from a woman in her thirties or forties with Graves' hyperthyroidism.

The chain joins TRBV5-1 to TRBJ2-2; TRBD2 matches at 14 bases. The CDR3 is made up of 17 amino acids. Trimming removed 4 bases from V and 4 bases from J; junction bases left unmatched: 6. CDR1 and CDR2 (germline): SGHRS, YFSETQ. CDR3 amino acids: CASSKPGLAGVTGELFF. CDR3 nucleotides: TGCGCCAGCAGCAAACCGGGACTAGCGGGAGTCACCGGGGAGCTGTTTTTT.

This clonotype was counted ten times or more. The rearrangement links TRBV6-1 to TRBJ1-5; perhaps TRBD1 as D (6 bases). V gave up 0 bases and J gave up 5 bases, with 11 bases separating them. This CDR3 is 15 amino acids long. Germline CDR1 is MNHNS and CDR2 is SASEGT. The CDR3 sequence is CASSEAVQGDQPQHF. In DNA form, the CDR3 reads TGTGCCAGCAGTGAAGCCGTACAGGGAGATCAGCCCCAGCATTTT.

This clonotype was counted at least ten times. The gene calls are TRBV12-3 or TRBV12-4 and TRBJ1-6, with D possibly TRBD1 on 5 matching bases. The ends were cut back, 6 bases at V and 8 bases at J, with 20 bases in the middle. This CDR3 region has 16 residues. The CDR3 DNA reads TGTGCCAGCAGCCTGGGGGACTTTGGGAGGGATTCACCCCTCCACTTT. As protein: CASSLGDFGRDSPLHF.

This clonotype was seen many times. The chain couples TRBV5-1 to TRBJ2-5; D not certain. The CDR3 length is 15 residues. The germline gives CDR1 SGHRS, CDR2 YFSETQ. Between the trimmed V and J ends, which lost 0 bases and 4 bases, there was a span of 13 bases. Here the CDR3 DNA reads TGCGCCAGCAGCTTGGCCGAAATATTAGGAGAGACCCAGTACTTC. This gives the protein CASSLAEILGETQYF.

This clonotype was seen ten or more times. This rearrangement joins TRBV20-1 to TRBJ2-1; the D gene is possibly TRBD2 (5 bases). Germline V gene lookup returns CDR1 DFQATT and CDR2 SNEGSKA (reference sequence). The CDR3 has 15 amino acids. Trimming removed 0 bases from V and 5 bases from J, with 14 bases in between. DNA of the CDR3: TGCAGTGCTAGAGATGGAACGGGGTGGGACAATGAGCAGTTCTTC. Its translation: CSARDGTGWDNEQFF.

This clonotype was counted between two and nine times. The chain joins TRBV10-2 to TRBJ2-3; D remains ambiguous. The V end lost 0 bases, the J end lost 5 bases, and 0 bases lay between the germline ends. This CDR3 contains 11 residues. The germline gives CDR1 WSHSY, CDR2 SAAADI. The CDR3 sequence is CASSESDTQYF. In nucleotides, the CDR3 is TGCGCCAGCAGTGAGTCAGATACGCAGTATTTT.

This clonotype was found many times. The chain links TRBV30 to TRBJ1-5; TRBD1 matches 8 bases. Germline CDR1 GTSNPN, CDR2 SVGIG (reference sequence). The CDR3 has 14 amino acids. J lost 2 bases, V lost 3 bases, and 3 bases had no gene match. This chain's CDR3 is CAWRGTGRNQPQHF. CDR3 in DNA: TGTGCCTGGAGGGGGACAGGTCGCAATCAGCCCCAGCATTTT.

There are many counts of this clonotype. J is TRBJ2-5 and V is TRBV5-1; 9 nucleotides line up with TRBD1. V was pared by 3 bases and J by 4 bases, with 10 bases of the junction left unmatched. Germline CDR1 reads SGHRS; CDR2 reads YFSETQ. The CDR3 is 16 amino acids. CDR3 bases: TGCGCCAGCAGCTGGGGACAGGGATCAGGCGCAGAGACCCAGTACTTC. This codes for CASSWGQGSGAETQYF.

With respect to this clonotype: A much larger clone differs by one base, so this may be a read error. V is TRBV2 and J is TRBJ1-1; D gene uncertain. The CDR3 covers 13 residues. Germline V gives CDR1 SNHLY, CDR2 FYNNEI. CDR3 sequence (DNA): TGTGCCAGCGAAACACTTCTGAACACTGGAGCTTTCTTT. The encoded protein is CASETLLNTGAFF. Complete variable domain (other parts from reference TRBV2 and TRBJ1-1): EPEVTQTPSHQVTQMGQEVILRCVPISNHLYFYWYRQILGQKVEFLVSFYNNEISEKSEIFDDQFSVERPDGSNFTLKIRSTKLEDSAMYFCASETLLNTGAFFGQGTRLTVV.

There are many counts of this clonotype. The chain combines TRBV28 with TRBJ2-5; TRBD2 matches at 8 bases. Germline loops: CDR1 MDHEN, CDR2 SYDVKM. The CDR3 totals 14 residues. Unmatched junction bases numbered 4, after V lost 6 bases and J lost 1 base. The CDR3 is CASSRGGSQETQYF. CDR3 sequence (DNA): TGTGCCAGCAGCCGGGGGGGATCCCAAGAGACCCAGTACTTC. The variable domain in full, with the rest retrieved from reference TRBV28 and TRBJ2-5, is DVKVTQSSRYLVKRTGEKVFLECVQDMDHENMFWYRQDPGLGLRLIYFSYDVKMKEKGDIPEGYSVSREKKERFSLILESASTNQTSMYLCASSRGGSQETQYFGPGTRLLVL.

The chain uses TRBV20-1 and TRBJ2-2; D remains ambiguous. V lost 2 bases and J 2 bases, leaving 12 bases between the germline ends. Germline V CDR1 and CDR2: DFQATT, SNEGSKA (reference sequence). The CDR3 runs 15 residues. CDR3 sequence reads: CSARPRIFNTGELFF. The DNA for the CDR3 is TGCAGTGCTAGACCCAGGATTTTTAACACCGGGGAGCTGTTTTTT.

On this clonotype itself: At one boundary the junction diverges from the germline segment, which might be a read error. This sequence joins TRBV19 and TRBJ2-1; the D gene could be TRBD1 or TRBD2 (5 bases each). This CDR3 contains 15 residues. The germline V gene encodes CDR1 LNHDA and CDR2 SQIVND (reference sequence). The chain's CDR3 is CASSIVGARVYEQSF. The CDR3 DNA reads as TGTGCCAGTAGTATAGTCGGGGCTAGGGTGTATGAGCAGTCCTTC.

The CDR3 loop is CSARSPTSVSYEQYF. In DNA, the CDR3 is TGCAGTGCTAGAAGCCCCACTAGCGTATCCTACGAGCAGTACTTC. The gene calls are TRBV20-1 and TRBJ2-7; TRBD2 matches 7 bases. Germline CDR1 reads DFQATT; CDR2 reads SNEGSKA (reference sequence). The CDR3 has 15 residues. V shed 2 bases and J 1 base; nucleotides not matched to a gene: 8.